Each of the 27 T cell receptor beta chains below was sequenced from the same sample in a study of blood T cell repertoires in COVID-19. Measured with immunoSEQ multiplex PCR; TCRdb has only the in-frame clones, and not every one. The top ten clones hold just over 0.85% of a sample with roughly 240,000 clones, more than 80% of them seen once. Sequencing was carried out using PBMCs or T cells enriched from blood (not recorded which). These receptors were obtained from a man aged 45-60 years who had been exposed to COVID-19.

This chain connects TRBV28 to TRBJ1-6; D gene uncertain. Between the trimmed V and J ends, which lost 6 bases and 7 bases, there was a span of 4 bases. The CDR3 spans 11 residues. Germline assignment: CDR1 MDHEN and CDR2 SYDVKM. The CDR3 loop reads CASSQNSPLHF. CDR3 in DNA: TGTGCCAGCAGCCAAAATTCACCCCTCCACTTT.

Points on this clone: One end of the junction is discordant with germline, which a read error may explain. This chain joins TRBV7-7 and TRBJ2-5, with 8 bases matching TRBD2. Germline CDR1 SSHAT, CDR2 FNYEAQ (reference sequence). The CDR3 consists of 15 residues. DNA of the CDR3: TGTGCTAGCAGCCCTAGCGGGCCCCGGGGGGAGACCCAGTACTTC. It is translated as CASSPSGPRGETQYF.

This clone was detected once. CDR3 DNA: TGCGCCAGCAGCTTGGGGGGTCCAGGGGGCTTCAGCGGCTACACCTTC. Protein product: CASSLGGPGGFSGYTF. The gene calls are TRBV5-1 and TRBJ1-2; TRBD1 aligns across 8 bases. The CDR3 spans 16 residues. Germline CDR1 is SGHRS and CDR2 is YFSETQ. Germline trimming cut 0 bases from V and 8 bases from J; bases unmatched to any gene: 12.

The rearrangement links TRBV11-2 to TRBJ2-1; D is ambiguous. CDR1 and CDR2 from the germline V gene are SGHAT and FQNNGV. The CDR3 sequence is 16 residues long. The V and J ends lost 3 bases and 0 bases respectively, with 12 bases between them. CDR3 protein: CASSLLRTGSYNEQFF. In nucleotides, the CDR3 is TGTGCCAGCAGCTTGCTACGCACGGGCTCCTACAATGAGCAGTTCTTC.

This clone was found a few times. The DNA of the CDR3 is TGTGCCAGCTCCGAGGGGGCTGAGGAGCAGTACTTC. Its protein is CASSEGAEEQYF. V is TRBV6-5 and J is TRBJ2-7; the match to TRBD1 covers 7 bases. Germline V lookup: CDR1 MNHEY, CDR2 SVGAGI. J lost 7 bases, V lost 8 bases, and 8 bases had no gene match. This CDR3 has 12 residues.

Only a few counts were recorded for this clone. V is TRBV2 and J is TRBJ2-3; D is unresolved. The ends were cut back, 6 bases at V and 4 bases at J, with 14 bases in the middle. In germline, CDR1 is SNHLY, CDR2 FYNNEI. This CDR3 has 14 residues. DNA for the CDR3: TGTGCCAGCAGCGACGGGTCGACCGCAGATACGCAGTATTTT. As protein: CASSDGSTADTQYF.

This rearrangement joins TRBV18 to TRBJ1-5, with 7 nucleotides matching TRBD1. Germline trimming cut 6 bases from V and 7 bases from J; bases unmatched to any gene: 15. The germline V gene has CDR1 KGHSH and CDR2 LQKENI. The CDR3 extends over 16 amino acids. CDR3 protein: CASSQNRGRENQPQHF. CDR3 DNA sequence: TGTGCCAGCTCCCAGAACAGGGGACGGGAGAACCAGCCCCAGCATTTT.

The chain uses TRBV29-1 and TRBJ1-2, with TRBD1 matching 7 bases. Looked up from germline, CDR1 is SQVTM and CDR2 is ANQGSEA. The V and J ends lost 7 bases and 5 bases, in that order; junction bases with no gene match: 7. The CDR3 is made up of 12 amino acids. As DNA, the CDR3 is TGCAGCGCTCGGGGACAGATGTATGGCTACACCTTC. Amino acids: CSARGQMYGYTF.

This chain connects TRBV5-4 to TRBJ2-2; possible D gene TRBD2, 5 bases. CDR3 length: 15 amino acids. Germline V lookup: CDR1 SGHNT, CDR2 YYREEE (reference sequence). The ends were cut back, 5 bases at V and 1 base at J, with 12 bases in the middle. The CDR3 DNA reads TGTGCCAGCAGAACGAGGGCAGAGAACACCGGGGAGCTGTTTTTT. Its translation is CASRTRAENTGELFF.

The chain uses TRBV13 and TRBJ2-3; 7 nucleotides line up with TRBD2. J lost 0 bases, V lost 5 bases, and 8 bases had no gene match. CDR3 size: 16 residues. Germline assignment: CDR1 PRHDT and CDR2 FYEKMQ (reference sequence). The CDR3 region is CASSPRLAASTDTQYF. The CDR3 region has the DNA TGTGCCAGCAGCCCAAGACTAGCAGCTAGCACAGATACGCAGTATTTT. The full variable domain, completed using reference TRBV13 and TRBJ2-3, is AAGVIQSPRHLIKEKRETATLKCYPIPRHDTVYWYQQGPGQDPQFLISFYEKMQSDKGSIPDRFSAQQFSDYHSELNMSSLELGDSALYFCASSPRLAASTDTQYFGPGTRLTVL.

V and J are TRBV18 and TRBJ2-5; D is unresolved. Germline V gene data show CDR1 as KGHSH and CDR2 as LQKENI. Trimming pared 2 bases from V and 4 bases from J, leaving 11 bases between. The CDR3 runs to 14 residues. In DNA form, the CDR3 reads TGTGCCAGCTCACCAATGGGCAACGGAGAGACCCAGTACTTC. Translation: CASSPMGNGETQYF.

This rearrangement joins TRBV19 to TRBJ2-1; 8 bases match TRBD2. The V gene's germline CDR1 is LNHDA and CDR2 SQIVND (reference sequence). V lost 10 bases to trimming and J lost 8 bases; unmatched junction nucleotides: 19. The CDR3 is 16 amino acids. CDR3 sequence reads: CATFNPSGSREDEQFF. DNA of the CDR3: TGTGCCACCTTTAACCCTAGCGGGTCGCGGGAGGATGAGCAGTTCTTC.

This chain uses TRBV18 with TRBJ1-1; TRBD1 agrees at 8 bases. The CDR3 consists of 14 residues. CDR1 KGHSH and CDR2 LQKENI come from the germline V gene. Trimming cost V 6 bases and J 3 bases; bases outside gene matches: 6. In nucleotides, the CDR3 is TGTGCCAGCTCCTGGACAGGGAGGGACACTGAAGCTTTCTTT. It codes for CASSWTGRDTEAFF.

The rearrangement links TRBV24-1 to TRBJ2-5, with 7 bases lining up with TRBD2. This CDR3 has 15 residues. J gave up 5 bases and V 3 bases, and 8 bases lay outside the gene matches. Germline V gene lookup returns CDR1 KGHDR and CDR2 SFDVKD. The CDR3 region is CATSDPRTSGETQYF. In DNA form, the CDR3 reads TGTGCCACCAGTGATCCCCGGACTAGTGGGGAGACCCAGTACTTC.

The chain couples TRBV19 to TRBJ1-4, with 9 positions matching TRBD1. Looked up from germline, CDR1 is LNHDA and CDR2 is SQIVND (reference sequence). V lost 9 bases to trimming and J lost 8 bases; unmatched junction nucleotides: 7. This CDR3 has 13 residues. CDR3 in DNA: TGTGCCAGCGGGGACAGGGTTCAAGAAAAACTGTTTTTT. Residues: CASGDRVQEKLFF.

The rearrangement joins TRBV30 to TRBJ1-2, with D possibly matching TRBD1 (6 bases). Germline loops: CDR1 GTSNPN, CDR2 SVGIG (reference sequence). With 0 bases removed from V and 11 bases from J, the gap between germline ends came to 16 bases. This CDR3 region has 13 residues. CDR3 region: CAWSVSRTGHYTF. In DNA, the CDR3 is TGTGCCTGGAGTGTGAGTAGAACAGGGCATTACACCTTC.

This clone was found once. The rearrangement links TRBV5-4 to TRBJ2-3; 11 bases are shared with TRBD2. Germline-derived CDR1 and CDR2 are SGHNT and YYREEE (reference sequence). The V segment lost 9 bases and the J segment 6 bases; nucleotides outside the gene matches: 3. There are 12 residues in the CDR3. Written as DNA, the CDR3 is TGTGCCATTAGCGGGAGGGTCGATACGCAGTATTTT. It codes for CAISGRVDTQYF.

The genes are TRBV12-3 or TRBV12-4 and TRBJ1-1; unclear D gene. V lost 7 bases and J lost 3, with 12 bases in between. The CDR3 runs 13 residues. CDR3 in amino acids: CASTLSRDTEAFF. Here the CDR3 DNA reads TGTGCCAGCACCCTTTCGAGGGACACTGAAGCTTTCTTT.

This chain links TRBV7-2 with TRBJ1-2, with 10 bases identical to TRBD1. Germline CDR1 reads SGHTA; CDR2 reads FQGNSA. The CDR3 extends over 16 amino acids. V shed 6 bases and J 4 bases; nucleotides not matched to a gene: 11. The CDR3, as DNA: TGTGCCAGCAGGGACCGGGACAGGGGTTTCGGCTATGGCTACACCTTC. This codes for CASRDRDRGFGYGYTF.

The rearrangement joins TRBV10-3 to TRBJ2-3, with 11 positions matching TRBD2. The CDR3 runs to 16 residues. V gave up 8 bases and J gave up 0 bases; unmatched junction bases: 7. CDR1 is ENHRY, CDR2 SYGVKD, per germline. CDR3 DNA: TGTGCCATCGAGGGGACTAGCGGAAGTAGCACAGATACGCAGTATTTT. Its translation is CAIEGTSGSSTDTQYF.

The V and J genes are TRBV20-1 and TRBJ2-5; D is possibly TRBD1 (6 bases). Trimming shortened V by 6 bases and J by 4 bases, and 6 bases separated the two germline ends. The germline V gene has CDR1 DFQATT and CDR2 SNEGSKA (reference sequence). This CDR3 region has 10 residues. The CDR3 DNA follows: TGCAGTGCGGACAGAGAGACCCAGTACTTC. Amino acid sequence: CSADRETQYF.

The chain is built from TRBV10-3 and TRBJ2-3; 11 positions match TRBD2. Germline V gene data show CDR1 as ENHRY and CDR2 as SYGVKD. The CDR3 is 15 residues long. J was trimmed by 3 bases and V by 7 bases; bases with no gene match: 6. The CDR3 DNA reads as TGTGCCATCACCGGGGGACTAGCGGTTACAGATACGCAGTATTTT. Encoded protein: CAITGGLAVTDTQYF.

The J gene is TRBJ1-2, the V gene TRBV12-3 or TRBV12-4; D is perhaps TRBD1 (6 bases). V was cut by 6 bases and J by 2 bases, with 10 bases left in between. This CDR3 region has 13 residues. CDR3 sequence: CASRWGQNYGYTF. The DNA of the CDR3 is TGTGCCAGCAGATGGGGACAAAACTATGGCTACACCTTC.

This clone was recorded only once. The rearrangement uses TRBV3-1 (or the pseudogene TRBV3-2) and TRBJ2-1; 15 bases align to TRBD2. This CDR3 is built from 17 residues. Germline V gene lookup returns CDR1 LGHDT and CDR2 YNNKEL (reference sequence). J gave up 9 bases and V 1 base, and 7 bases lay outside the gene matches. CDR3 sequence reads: CASSQVWTSGGAGEQFF. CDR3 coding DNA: TGTGCCAGCAGCCAAGTCTGGACTAGCGGGGGGGCAGGTGAGCAGTTCTTC.

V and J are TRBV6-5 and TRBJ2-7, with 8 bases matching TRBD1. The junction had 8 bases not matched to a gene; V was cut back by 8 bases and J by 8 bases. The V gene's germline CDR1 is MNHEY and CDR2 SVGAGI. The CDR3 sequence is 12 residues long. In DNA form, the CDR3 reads TGTGCCAGCGGGTCAGGGGGCATCAAGCAGTACGTC. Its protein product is CASGSGGIKQYV.

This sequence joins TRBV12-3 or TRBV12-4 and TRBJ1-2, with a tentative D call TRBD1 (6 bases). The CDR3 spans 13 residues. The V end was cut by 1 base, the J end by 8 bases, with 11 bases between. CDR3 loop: CASSLDRVGGYTF. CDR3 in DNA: TGTGCCAGCAGTTTAGACAGGGTGGGGGGCTACACCTTC.

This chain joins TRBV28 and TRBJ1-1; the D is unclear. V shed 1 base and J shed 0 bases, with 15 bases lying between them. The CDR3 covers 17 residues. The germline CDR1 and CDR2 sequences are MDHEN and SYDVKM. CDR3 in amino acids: CASSLSLGRLMNTEAFF. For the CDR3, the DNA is TGTGCCAGCAGTTTATCCCTTGGCAGGCTCATGAACACTGAAGCTTTCTTT.